This TCR beta chain appears in the sequencing data of a study of graft-versus-host responses after intestinal transplantation. Study results and limitations: In recipient marrow, GvH clones were found, and some appeared first in ileum or blood. Graft-versus-host to host-versus-graft clonal ratios in allografts were high in patients with graft-donor T cell macrochimerism.

The V gene end was trimmed by 2 bases and the J gene end by 3 bases; junction bases not matched to a gene: 2. Germline CDR1 SGHAT, CDR2 FQNNGV. The length of the CDR3 is 14 residues. Time point reported: postoperative day 105 after intestinal transplantation (dayNNNN = postoperative day). Intraepithelial and lamina propria lymphocytes were freed from processed graft tissue. About this clone: The target antigen is unknown.

Clones were sequenced by immunoSEQ multiplex PCR, and TCRdb holds only the in-frame ones, with some missing. Among roughly 3,500 clones, 75% were seen once, and the ten largest hold 6.5% to 8.5%. This TCR was recovered from a human patient who received an intestinal transplant, so some T cells may come from the graft donor. The J gene is TRBJ2-7, the V gene TRBV11-2, with 9 bases aligning to TRBD1. The starting material was ileum tissue, obtained 105 days after intestinal transplantation. As DNA, the CDR3 is TGTGCCAGCAGCTTATTGGGACAGGGCTACGAGCAGTACTTC. Its translation: CASSLLGQGYEQYF. The whole variable domain, filled in from reference TRBV11-2 and TRBJ2-7, reads EAGVAQSPRYKIIEKRQSVAFWCNPISGHATLYWYQQILGQGPKLLIQFQNNGVVDDSQLPKDRFSAERLKGVDSTLKIQPAKLEDSAVYLCASSLLGQGYEQYFGPGTRLTVT.